This T cell receptor beta chain was captured by sequencing in a study of CD8+ T cells in alopecia areata. Overall study context: Among treated patients, oral tofacitinib was administered at 5 to 10 mg twice daily. Regarding the study as a whole: Possibly as an HLA-related effect, TCR sharing across patients appeared less clear than in mice. Among the 100 top clones, expanded CD8+ clones, like scalp clonality, were significantly decreased by tofacitinib. There were many expanded lesional clones persisting in scalp and blood during tofacitinib.

Specified treatment: oral pan-JAK inhibitor, 5-10 mg twice daily. Extraction and reverse transcription of RNA yielded cDNA as the sequencing template. Repertoires were generated with immunoSEQ multiplex PCR, while TCRdb's copy carries only in-frame clones and drops some. The sample includes 150,000 to 200,000 clones, roughly 50% of them seen just once. The table lists this clone with a few counts. Its antigen remains unidentified. The clonotype originates from a human donor with alopecia areata. Source: CD8+ T cells sorted from blood, taken at week 24, from a patient treated with tofacitinib.

The CDR3 protein is CASSPPTANLEQFF. Here the CDR3 DNA reads TGTGCCAGCAGCCCCCCAACGGCGAACCTAGAGCAGTTCTTC. The rearrangement uses TRBV7-9 and TRBJ2-1; D is ambiguous. This CDR3 is 14 amino acids long. Trimming removed 5 bases from V and 10 bases from J, with 18 bases in between. CDR1 and CDR2 (germline): SEHNR, FQNEAQ (reference sequence).